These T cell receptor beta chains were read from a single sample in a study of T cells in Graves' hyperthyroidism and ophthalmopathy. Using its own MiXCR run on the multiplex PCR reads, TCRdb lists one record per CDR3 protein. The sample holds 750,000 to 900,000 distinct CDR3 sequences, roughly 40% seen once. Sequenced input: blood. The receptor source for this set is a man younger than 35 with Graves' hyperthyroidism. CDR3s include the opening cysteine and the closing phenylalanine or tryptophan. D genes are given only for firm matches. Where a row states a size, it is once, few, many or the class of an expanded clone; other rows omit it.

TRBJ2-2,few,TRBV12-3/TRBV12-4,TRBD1,TGTGCCAGCAGTTCAGGGGGCTGGGACACCGGGGAGCTGTTTTTT,CASSSGGWDTGELFF
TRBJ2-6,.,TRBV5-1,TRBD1,TGCGCCAGCAGCTTGGTAGGGACAGCCGGTTCCGGGGCCAACGTCCTGACTTTC,CASSLVGTAGSGANVLTF
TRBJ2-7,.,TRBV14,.,TGTGCCAGCAGCCAAGCAGGAATGCTTGACGAGCAGTACTTC,CASSQAGMLDEQYF
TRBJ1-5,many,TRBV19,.,TGTGCCAGTAGTATCGGGCAGGGACGGGGCAATGAGCCCCAGCATTTT,CASSIGQGRGNEPQHF
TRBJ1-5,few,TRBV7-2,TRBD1,TGTGCCAGCAGCCCCCGGGACAGGGGAAGGTTCGATCAGCCCCAGCATTTT,CASSPRDRGRFDQPQHF
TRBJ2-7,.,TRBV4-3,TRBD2,TGCGCCAGCAGCCAAAAGCGGGAGGGCTCCTACGAGCAGTACTTC,CASSQKREGSYEQYF
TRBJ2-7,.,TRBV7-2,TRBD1,TGTGCCAGCAGCCCTGGACAGGGGCAGTACTTC,CASSPGQGQYF
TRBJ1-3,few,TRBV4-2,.,TGTGCCAGCAGCCAAGATGGGGCGGATGGAAACACCATATATTTT,CASSQDGADGNTIYF
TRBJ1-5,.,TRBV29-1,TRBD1,TGCAGCGCTCCTGGACAGGGAGCGGAGACCCAGCATTTT,CSAPGQGAETQHF
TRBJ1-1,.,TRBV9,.,TGTGCCAGCAGCCCTGTCCTGGTGACTGAAGCTTTCTTT,CASSPVLVTEAFF
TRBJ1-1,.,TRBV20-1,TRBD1,TGCAGTGCTAGTGCCTTAGGGGACAGGTTGGTGAACACTGAAGCTTTCTTT,CSASALGDRLVNTEAFF
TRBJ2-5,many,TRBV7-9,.,TGTGCCAGCAGCCCGAGGTCTCAAGAGACCCAGTACTTC,CASSPRSQETQYF
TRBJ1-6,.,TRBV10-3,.,TGTGCCATCAGTGGCAGGACCGATTCACCCCTCCACTTT,CAISGRTDSPLHF
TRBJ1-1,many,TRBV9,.,TGTGCCAGCAGCGTAGGTCACGGACTGAACACTGAAGCTTTCTTT,CASSVGHGLNTEAFF